This entry is about one T cell receptor (beta chain). Its antigen remains undetermined. One base away there is no much larger clone; base qualities are not given. Patients with autoimmune disease history or receiving systemic immunosuppression were excluded from the trial. Peripheral blood for TCR sequencing was collected from all dose cohorts at baseline, on cycle 4 day 1, and on cycle 7 day 1. Samples came from an open-label, multicenter, first-in-human phase I dose-escalation trial of ivuxolimab. Adults with locally advanced or metastatic melanoma, renal cell carcinoma, hepatocellular carcinoma or head and neck squamous cell carcinoma were enrolled in the trial. Before TCR sequencing, CD4+ and CD8+ T cells were separately sorted from peripheral blood. These data originate in a study of OX40 agonist ivuxolimab in advanced cancers. Broadly, across the study: Ivuxolimab was an agonistic, fully human IgG2 monoclonal antibody directed against OX40 (CD134), a costimulatory receptor. The paper reports the monotherapy dose-escalation portion (N = 52 patients) of the phase I ivuxolimab trial. Among the roughly 50 dose-escalation patients, about 20 had hepatocellular carcinoma, approximately 15 melanoma, 9 renal cell carcinoma and 9 head and neck cancer. Peripheral TCRbeta sequencing was intended to test whether TCR sequence diversity was altered and clonal T-cell expansion was caused by ivuxolimab. In the dose-escalation cohort, over 65% of patients were male, and the mean age was approximately 64 years, with a range of 23 to 79. Intravenous ivuxolimab was administered to patients every 2 weeks at six dose levels: 0.01, 0.1, 0.3, 1.5, 3 and 10 mg/kg. Partial responses were achieved by three dose-escalation patients, of whom one had hepatocellular carcinoma and two had cutaneous melanoma. Patients were allowed to have had prior anti-PD-1, anti-PD-L1 or anti-CTLA-4 therapy, and approximately 43% of the dose-escalation patients had previously received checkpoint inhibitors.

Points the paper makes about the study in general: Low levels of normalized T-cell clonal expansion were also shown by some nonresponding patients. The antigen specificity of the peripheral T cells that underwent clonal expansion was not determined. After ivuxolimab, more expanded clones were found on average in CD8+ T cells than in CD4+ T cells. In the 0.1-3.0 mg/kg groups, partial responders had among the lowest normalized peripheral clonal expansion, particularly in CD8+ T cells. Clonal expansion of both CD4+ and CD8+ blood T cells was observed from baseline to week 6 at doses 0.1 to 3.0 mg/kg.

The V and J ends are trimmed by 6 bases and 4 bases, leaving 13 bases between them. As encoded in the germline V gene (reference sequence), CDR1 is SGHNT while CDR2 is YYREEE. The CDR3 sequence holds 13 residues, the cysteine and phenylalanine included. Kept here is only the CDR3 DNA, which spans 39 bases and is read in frame from base 1. Genomic DNA was isolated from the sorted cells so that the TCRbeta CDR3 region could be sequenced. The immunoSEQ Assay was used for sequencing of TCRbeta CDR3 regions. TCRdb carries this immuneACCESS record with in-frame sequences only. Its versions omit some clonotypes, under half of them owing to an unresolved V gene in the studies checked, with the rest unexplained. Here the sample has more than 9,500 clones; approximately 75% occur a single time. Together, the top ten hold roughly an eighth of the sample.

This clonotype was obtained from an adult with an advanced solid tumor such as melanoma, head and neck, liver or kidney cancer. The rearranged chain carries TRBV5-4 and TRBJ2-5; the D segment could be TRBD2, given 6 matching bases. Here the sequenced sample was CD4+ or CD8+ T cells sorted from blood, taken in a trial of the OX40 agonist ivuxolimab. The CDR3 here reads CASTFLGGETQYF. In nucleotide form, the sequence is TGTGCCAGCACCTTTTTGGGGGGAGAGACCCAGTACTTC.